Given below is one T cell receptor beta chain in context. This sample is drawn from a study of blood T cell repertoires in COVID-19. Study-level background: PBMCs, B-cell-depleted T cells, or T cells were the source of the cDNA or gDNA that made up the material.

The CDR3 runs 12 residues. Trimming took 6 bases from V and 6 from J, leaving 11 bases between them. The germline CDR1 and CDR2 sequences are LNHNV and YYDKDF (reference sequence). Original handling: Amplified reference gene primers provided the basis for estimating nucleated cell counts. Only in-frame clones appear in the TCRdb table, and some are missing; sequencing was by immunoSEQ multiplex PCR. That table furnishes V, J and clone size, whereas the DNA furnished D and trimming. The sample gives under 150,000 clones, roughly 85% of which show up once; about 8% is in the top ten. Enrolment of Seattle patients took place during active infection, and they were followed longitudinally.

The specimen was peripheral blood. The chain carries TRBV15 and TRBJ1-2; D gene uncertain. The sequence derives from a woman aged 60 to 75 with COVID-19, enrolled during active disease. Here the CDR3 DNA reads TGTGCCACCAGGGCGAGGAGAGATGGCTACACCTTC. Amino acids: CATRARRDGYTF.